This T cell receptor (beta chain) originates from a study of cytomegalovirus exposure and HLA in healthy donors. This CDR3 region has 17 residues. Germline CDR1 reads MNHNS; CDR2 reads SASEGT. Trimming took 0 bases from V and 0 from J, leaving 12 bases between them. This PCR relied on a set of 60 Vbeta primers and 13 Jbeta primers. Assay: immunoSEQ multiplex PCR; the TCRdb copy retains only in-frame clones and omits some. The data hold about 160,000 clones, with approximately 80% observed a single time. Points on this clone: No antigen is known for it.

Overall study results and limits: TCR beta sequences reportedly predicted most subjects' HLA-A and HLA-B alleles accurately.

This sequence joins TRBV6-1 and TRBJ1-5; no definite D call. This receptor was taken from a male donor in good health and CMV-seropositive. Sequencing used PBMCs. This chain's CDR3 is CASSEATTPISNQPQHF. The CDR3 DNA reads TGTGCCAGCAGTGAAGCGACGACACCTATTAGCAATCAGCCCCAGCATTTT.